A few counts support the clone carrying this T cell receptor beta chain. Its antigen is unidentified. One entry per CDR3 protein, called by TCRdb with MiXCR from the RT-PCR reads. The sample has around 650,000 distinct CDR3 sequences; about 15% are singletons. These data originate in a study of response to subunit inactivated influenza vaccine. The V gene's germline CDR1 is MNHNS and CDR2 SASEGT. This CDR3 is 14 amino acids long. The ends lost 6 bases at V and 4 bases at J; junction bases unmatched: 7. Study-level points and caveats: After each seasonal influenza vaccination, few new T cells are recruited, the authors suggested.

The TCR originated in a man aged 45-65 years who received an inactivated influenza vaccine. The sample in question was PBMCs from blood, obtained about 13 days after vaccination. This chain connects TRBV6-1 to TRBJ2-7, with 9 bases that match TRBD1. Here the CDR3 DNA reads TGTGCCAGCAGAACCGGGACAGGGTTTTACGAGCAGTACTTC. Translated: CASRTGTGFYEQYF.